In its sample, the clone carrying this TCR beta chain was seen a few times. These data are taken from a study of control samples from healthy donors and cancer patients. Germline V gene data show CDR1 as MNHEY and CDR2 as SMNVEV (reference sequence). The CDR3 is 14 amino acids. V shed 4 bases and J 5 bases; nucleotides not matched to a gene: 8. Generated by immunoSEQ multiplex PCR, the TCRdb table keeps only in-frame clones and is missing some. The sample lists about 34,000 clones, roughly nine tenths occurring once. Input material: PBMCs. The origin of this receptor is a woman aged 40 to 49 with lung cancer. V is TRBV27 and J is TRBJ2-7, with 7 positions matching TRBD1. Here the CDR3 reads CASSSRDRTHEQYF. For the CDR3, the DNA is TGTGCCAGCAGTTCCCGGGACAGAACCCACGAGCAGTACTTC.